This T cell receptor (beta chain) is drawn from a study of blood T cell repertoires in COVID-19. In the study overall: Both acute and convalescent COVID-19 samples were obtained from the United States, Italy and Spain. The cDNA or gDNA used as material had been derived from T cells, B-cell-depleted T cells, or PBMCs.

This CDR3 has 14 amino acids. Unmatched junction bases numbered 7, after V lost 10 bases and J lost 4 bases. Germline loops: CDR1 LNHDA, CDR2 SQIVND (reference sequence). Study processing details: Amplification from reference gene primers served as the basis for estimated nucleated cell counts. The data were produced by immunoSEQ multiplex PCR, yet TCRdb's version contains in-frame clones alone and is incomplete. V, J and clone size derive from that table, while D and trimming were established from the DNA sequence. The table lists about 88,000 clones, roughly nine tenths of them singletons. This chain connects TRBV19 to TRBJ2-2; 9 nucleotides align to TRBD1. The receptor's source is a male donor with acute or convalescent COVID-19. The sequencing input was peripheral blood. In DNA, the CDR3 is TGTGCCACCTTCAAACAGGGGGCCACCGGGGAGCTGTTTTTT. This translates into CATFKQGATGELFF.